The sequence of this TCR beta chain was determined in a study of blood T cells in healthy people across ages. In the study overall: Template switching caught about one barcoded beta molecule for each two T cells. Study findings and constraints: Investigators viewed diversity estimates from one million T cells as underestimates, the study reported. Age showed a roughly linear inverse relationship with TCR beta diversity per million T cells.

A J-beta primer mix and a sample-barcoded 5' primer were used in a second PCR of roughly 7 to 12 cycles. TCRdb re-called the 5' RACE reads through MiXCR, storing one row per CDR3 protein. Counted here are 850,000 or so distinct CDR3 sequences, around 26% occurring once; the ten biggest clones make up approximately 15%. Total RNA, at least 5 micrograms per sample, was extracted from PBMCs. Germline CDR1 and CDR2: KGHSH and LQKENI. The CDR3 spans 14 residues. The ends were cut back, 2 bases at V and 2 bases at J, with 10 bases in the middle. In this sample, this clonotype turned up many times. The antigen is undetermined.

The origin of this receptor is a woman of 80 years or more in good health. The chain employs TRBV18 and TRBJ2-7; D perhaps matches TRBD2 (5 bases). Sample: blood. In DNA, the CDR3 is TGTGCCAGCTCACCAGCGGGCGACGCCTACGAGCAGTACTTC. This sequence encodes CASSPAGDAYEQYF.